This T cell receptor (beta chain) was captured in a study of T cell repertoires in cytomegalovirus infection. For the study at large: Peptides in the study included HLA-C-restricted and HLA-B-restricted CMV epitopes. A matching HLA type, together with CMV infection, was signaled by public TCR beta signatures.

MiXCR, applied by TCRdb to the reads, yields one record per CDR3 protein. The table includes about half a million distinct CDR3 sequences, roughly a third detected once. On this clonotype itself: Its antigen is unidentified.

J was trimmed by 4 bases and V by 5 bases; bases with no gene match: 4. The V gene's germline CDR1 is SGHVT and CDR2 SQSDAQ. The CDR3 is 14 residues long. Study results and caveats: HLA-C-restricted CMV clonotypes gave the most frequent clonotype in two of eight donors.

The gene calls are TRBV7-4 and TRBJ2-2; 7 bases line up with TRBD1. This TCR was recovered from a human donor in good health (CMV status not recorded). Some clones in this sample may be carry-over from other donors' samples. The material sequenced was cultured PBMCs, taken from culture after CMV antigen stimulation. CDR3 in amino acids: CASSRRDSTGELFF. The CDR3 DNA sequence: TGTGCCAGCAGCCGCCGGGACAGCACCGGGGAGCTGTTTTTT.